Listed here are 31 T cell receptor beta chains from one sample, sequenced in a study of identifying expanded T cells in peripheral blood. Profiling relied on immunoSEQ multiplex PCR, and the TCRdb table lists in-frame clones only, not all of them. The profile shows approximately 79,000 clones, roughly 90% of them singletons. Input material: blood. Receptors were obtained from a person aged 18 to 75 in good health.

V usage is TRBV19 and J usage is TRBJ1-2, with D possibly TRBD1 on 6 matching bases. The CDR3 runs to 13 residues. CDR1 LNHDA and CDR2 SQIVND come from the germline V gene (reference sequence). Trimming took off 5 bases at V and 6 bases at J, with 13 bases between the two ends. The CDR3 DNA is TGTGCCAGTAGTCCGGCAGGGGCCCATGGCTACACCTTC. Amino acid sequence: CASSPAGAHGYTF.

The V gene is TRBV7-2, the J gene TRBJ2-3, with D tentatively TRBD1 (5 bases). Germline V gene data show CDR1 as SGHTA and CDR2 as FQGNSA. The germline V and J ends were trimmed by 5 bases and 0 bases, with 12 bases remaining between them. The CDR3 sequence is 15 residues long. The CDR3 nucleotides read TGTGCCAGCAGCCCGAGTGGGGCCAGCACAGATACGCAGTATTTT. Its translation: CASSPSGASTDTQYF.

This chain connects TRBV15 to TRBJ2-1, with no clear D. Trimming left V 4 bases short and J 2 bases short, with 15 bases between. The CDR3 runs to 16 residues. The V gene's germline CDR1 is LNHNV and CDR2 YYDKDF (reference sequence). CDR3 sequence: CATSTSSRVTYNEQFF. CDR3 nucleotide sequence: TGTGCCACCAGCACCTCGTCCCGGGTGACCTACAATGAGCAGTTCTTC.

The chain uses TRBV6-1 and TRBJ2-7; D is unclear. The CDR3 spans 14 residues. CDR1 is MNHNS and CDR2 is SASEGT in the germline V gene. Trimming took off 7 bases at V and 3 bases at J, with 16 bases between the two ends. This chain's CDR3 is CASTRAGSSYEQYF. For the CDR3, the DNA is TGTGCCAGCACCCGGGCCGGTAGTAGCTACGAGCAGTACTTC.

The chain has TRBV13 and TRBJ1-5; D might be TRBD1 (6 bases). V gave up 5 bases and J gave up 4 bases, with 15 bases separating them. CDR1 is PRHDT, CDR2 FYEKMQ, per germline (reference sequence). This CDR3 region has 15 residues. This CDR3 reads CASSRFSDSNQPQHF. The DNA for the CDR3 is TGTGCCAGCAGCCGATTCTCGGACAGTAATCAGCCCCAGCATTTT.

A single count supports this clone. The chain is built from TRBV10-2 and TRBJ2-5; D gene uncertain. The CDR3 is 11 amino acids. Germline V gene lookup returns CDR1 WSHSY and CDR2 SAAADI. The V gene lost 0 bases and the J gene lost 7 bases, with 3 bases spanning the gap. The CDR3 here is CASSESGTQYF. The CDR3 DNA sequence: TGCGCCAGCAGTGAGTCGGGGACCCAGTACTTC.

The chain recombines TRBV5-1 with TRBJ2-5; 9 positions agree with TRBD2. CDR3 length: 16 residues. Trimming removed 4 bases from V and 5 bases from J; junction bases left unmatched: 12. Germline CDR1 and CDR2: SGHRS and YFSETQ. The CDR3 loop reads CASSNRLAVKGETQYF. As DNA, the CDR3 is TGCGCCAGCAGCAACCGACTAGCGGTAAAGGGGGAGACCCAGTACTTC.

This clone was seen just once. The chain is built from TRBV6-5 and TRBJ1-2; 9 bases agree with TRBD1. Per germline, CDR1 MNHEY and CDR2 SVGAGI. This CDR3 has 16 residues. The V segment lost 2 bases and the J segment 4 bases; nucleotides outside the gene matches: 8. DNA of the CDR3: TGTGCCAGCAGTTACACATCCGGGACAGGGAGCTATGGCTACACCTTC. Translating gives CASSYTSGTGSYGYTF.

The V call is TRBV5-1, the J call TRBJ1-2; D not certain. Germline V gene data show CDR1 as SGHRS and CDR2 as YFSETQ. V was shortened by 5 bases and J by 0 bases, with 17 bases between the two germline ends. The CDR3 spans 16 residues. CDR3 amino acids: CASRSGGDATNYGYTF. As DNA, the CDR3 is TGCGCCAGCAGGTCTGGTGGGGATGCGACTAACTATGGCTACACCTTC.

The J gene is TRBJ2-4, the V gene TRBV28, with 16 nucleotides matching TRBD2. The CDR3 length is 19 residues. V trimming: 5 bases; J trimming: 1 base; junction bases outside the gene matches: 8. Germline V lookup: CDR1 MDHEN, CDR2 SYDVKM. The CDR3 DNA follows: TGTGCCAGCAGTAATCCGGGACTAGCGGGAGGGGGGGCCAAAAACATTCAGTACTTC. This translates into CASSNPGLAGGGAKNIQYF.

The chain uses TRBV2 and TRBJ2-5; TRBD1 aligns across 7 bases. The CDR3 sequence is 14 residues long. CDR1 and CDR2 (germline): SNHLY, FYNNEI. J lost 1 base, V lost 6 bases, and 5 bases had no gene match. The chain's CDR3 is CASSARQGQETQYF. CDR3 sequence (DNA): TGTGCCAGCAGCGCCAGACAGGGCCAAGAGACCCAGTACTTC.

This chain links TRBV6-5 with TRBJ2-1, with 7 nucleotides matching TRBD2. Per the germline V gene, CDR1 is MNHEY and CDR2 is SVGAGI. The CDR3 is made up of 16 amino acids. V shed 0 bases and J 5 bases; nucleotides not matched to a gene: 7. Written as DNA, the CDR3 is TGTGCCAGCAGTTACTCGTGGTCCCTAGCGGACAATGAGCAGTTCTTC. Translating it yields CASSYSWSLADNEQFF.

The chain joins TRBV7-2 to TRBJ1-1; D is undetermined. This CDR3 has 14 residues. The germline V and J ends were trimmed by 6 bases and 3 bases, with 14 bases remaining between them. The germline V gene encodes CDR1 SGHTA and CDR2 FQGNSA. CDR3 coding DNA: TGTGCCAGCAGATCCCAGACCGGCGACACTGAAGCTTTCTTT. Protein sequence: CASRSQTGDTEAFF.

The chain employs TRBV5-5 and TRBJ2-7; 7 bases align to TRBD1. The trim removed 2 bases at V and 2 bases at J, leaving 4 bases unmatched. The CDR3 spans 14 residues. Germline V gene sequence: CDR1 SGHKS, CDR2 YYEKEE (reference sequence). CDR3 DNA sequence: TGTGCCAGCAGCTTTAGAACAGGGGCCTACGAGCAGTACTTC. Amino acid sequence: CASSFRTGAYEQYF. Looking up the rest from reference TRBV5-5 and TRBJ2-7 gives the full variable domain: DAGVTQSPTHLIKTRGQQVTLRCSPISGHKSVSWYQQVLGQGPQFIFQYYEKEERGRGNFPDRFSARQFPNYSSELNVNALLLGDSALYLCASSFRTGAYEQYFGPGTRLTVT.

V usage is TRBV7-2 and J usage is TRBJ2-5; the D is unclear. Trimming cost V 5 bases and J 3 bases, with 16 bases left between them. Germline V gene sequence: CDR1 SGHTA, CDR2 FQGNSA. CDR3 length equals 15 residues. As DNA, the CDR3 is TGTGCCAGCAGCCTACAAGGGTTAAGGGAAGAGACCCAGTACTTC. Translated: CASSLQGLREETQYF.

This sequence joins TRBV6-5 and TRBJ2-7; TRBD2 matches 11 bases. The CDR3 sequence is 15 residues long. V gave up 5 bases and J gave up 0 bases; unmatched junction bases: 3. The germline gives CDR1 MNHEY, CDR2 SVGAGI. The CDR3 coding sequence is TGTGCCAGCAGTAAACTAGCGGGAGTCTCCTACGAGCAGTACTTC. Its protein is CASSKLAGVSYEQYF.

The chain combines TRBV6-1 with TRBJ1-1; 9 bases map to TRBD1. The V segment lost 4 bases and the J segment 4 bases; nucleotides outside the gene matches: 4. Germline V gene data show CDR1 as MNHNS and CDR2 as SASEGT. The CDR3 is 14 amino acids. The CDR3 region is CASSASTGGTEAFF. CDR3 sequence (DNA): TGTGCCAGCAGTGCATCGACAGGGGGCACTGAAGCTTTCTTT.

This sequence joins TRBV6-6 and TRBJ1-6; TRBD1 matches at 7 bases. Germline values: CDR1 MNHNY, CDR2 SVGAGI (reference sequence). The length of the CDR3 is 14 residues. V trimming: 6 bases; J trimming: 8 bases; junction bases outside the gene matches: 7. The DNA for the CDR3 is TGTGCCAGCAGCACGGGGCAGGGGGATTCACCCCTCCACTTT. It encodes CASSTGQGDSPLHF.

The genes are TRBV7-2 and TRBJ2-7, with D perhaps TRBD1 (6 bases). CDR3 length: 10 residues. Germline values: CDR1 SGHTA, CDR2 FQGNSA. Between the trimmed V and J ends, which lost 8 bases and 7 bases, there was a span of 9 bases. The CDR3 loop reads CASGRGEQYF. CDR3 nucleotides: TGTGCCAGCGGTAGGGGGGAGCAGTACTTC.

The chain recombines TRBV28 with TRBJ2-7, with D possibly TRBD2 on 5 matching bases. Germline lookup yields CDR1 MDHEN and CDR2 SYDVKM. The CDR3 runs 14 residues. V lost 6 bases, J lost 2 bases, and 14 bases lay in between. The CDR3 bases are TGTGCCAGCAGCCCCGGAGGAAAGCCCTACGAGCAGTACTTC. This sequence encodes CASSPGGKPYEQYF.

The rearrangement joins TRBV29-1 to TRBJ1-2; D gene unclear. The germline gives CDR1 SQVTM, CDR2 ANQGSEA. V lost 7 bases and J lost 4, with 16 bases in between. The length of the CDR3 is 13 residues. CDR3 nucleotide sequence: TGCAGCGCCGGACCTGGACTCAGCTATGGCTACACCTTC. It encodes CSAGPGLSYGYTF.

The chain combines TRBV19 with TRBJ2-5; 10 bases are a match to TRBD2. Germline assignment: CDR1 LNHDA and CDR2 SQIVND (reference sequence). The CDR3 sequence is 15 residues long. Trimming cost V 4 bases and J 2 bases; bases outside gene matches: 4. The CDR3 bases are TGTGCCAGTAGTACCCTAGCGGGGGCACAAGAGACCCAGTACTTC. Translating gives CASSTLAGAQETQYF.

The chain couples TRBV5-1 to TRBJ2-1; D is unresolved. The CDR3 is made up of 16 amino acids. CDR1 is SGHRS, CDR2 YFSETQ, per germline. V was cut by 0 bases and J by 0 bases, with 10 bases left in between. Written as DNA, the CDR3 is TGCGCCAGCAGCTTGGTAGAGGCGAGCTCCTACAATGAGCAGTTCTTC. Protein sequence: CASSLVEASSYNEQFF.

The chain joins TRBV12-2 to TRBJ1-6; the table calls TRBD1, which could not be checked here. TRBV12-2 corresponds to a pseudogene. This CDR3 region has 19 residues. CDR3 coding DNA: TGTGCAAGTCGCTTAGAAGGTCAGGCAGACCGCTCCTATAATTCACCCCTCCACTTT. Protein sequence: CASRLEGQADRSYNSPLHF.

The chain uses TRBV6-5 and TRBJ1-3, with unresolved D. V gave up 6 bases and J gave up 1 base, with 13 bases separating them. Germline CDR1 MNHEY, CDR2 SVGAGI. The CDR3 loop spans 15 amino acids. The CDR3 nucleotides are TGTGCCAGCAGAGAGGAGGTTGGATCTGGAAACACCATATATTTT. Protein sequence: CASREEVGSGNTIYF.

A note on this clone: Other DNA sequences in this specimen translate into the identical CDR3. CDR3 protein: CATSRNPNQPQHF. As DNA, the CDR3 is TGTGCCACCAGCAGGAACCCGAATCAGCCCCAGCATTTT. The J gene is TRBJ1-5, the V gene TRBV15; D is ambiguous. Between the trimmed V and J ends, which lost 3 bases and 4 bases, there was a span of 7 bases. CDR1 LNHNV and CDR2 YYDKDF come from the germline V gene (reference sequence). This CDR3 is built from 13 residues.

This chain uses TRBV7-6 with TRBJ2-6; 7 positions match TRBD1. The germline V gene encodes CDR1 SGHVS and CDR2 FNYEAQ. The length of the CDR3 is 19 residues. The ends lost 0 bases at V and 2 bases at J; junction bases unmatched: 10. The CDR3 here is CASSLAVVEGGPGANVLTF. CDR3 nucleotides: TGTGCCAGCAGCTTAGCGGTTGTGGAAGGGGGCCCTGGGGCCAACGTCCTGACTTTC.

The V and J genes are TRBV6-6 and TRBJ2-7; unclear D gene. With 2 bases removed from V and 1 base from J, the gap between germline ends came to 12 bases. Germline CDR1 and CDR2: MNHNY and SVGAGI (reference sequence). The CDR3 runs 15 residues. This CDR3 reads CASSYPWVVSYEQYF. The DNA for the CDR3 is TGTGCCAGCAGTTACCCCTGGGTAGTTTCCTACGAGCAGTACTTC.

This sequence joins TRBV9 and TRBJ2-1, with a tentative D call TRBD2 (5 bases). CDR3 size: 15 residues. Trimming removed 4 bases from V and 1 base from J, with 12 bases in between. CDR1 SGDLS and CDR2 YYNGEE come from the germline V gene. CDR3 region: CASSLLAQSYNEQFF. Written as DNA, the CDR3 is TGTGCCAGCAGCCTGTTAGCGCAGTCCTACAATGAGCAGTTCTTC.

The genes are TRBV7-2 and TRBJ2-5, with 7 bases fitting TRBD1. CDR1 SGHTA and CDR2 FQGNSA come from the germline V gene. Trimming at V came to 5 bases and at J to 2 bases, leaving 5 bases not matched to a gene. The CDR3 length is 14 residues. The CDR3: CASSKQTGQETQYF. As DNA, the CDR3 is TGTGCCAGCAGCAAACAGACAGGGCAAGAGACCCAGTACTTC.

This clone was observed once. CDR3 bases: TGTGCCAGCAGCTTACTGGAAGGCCAAGAGACCCAGTACTTC. Translating it yields CASSLLEGQETQYF. The V and J genes are TRBV13 and TRBJ2-5; D unresolved. Trimming stripped 2 bases from V and 1 base from J, with 8 bases between. CDR1 and CDR2 (germline): PRHDT, FYEKMQ (reference sequence). The CDR3 has 14 amino acids.